The 32 T cell receptor beta chains below come from one sample, sequenced in a study of blood T cell repertoires in COVID-19. The repertoire was sequenced with immunoSEQ multiplex PCR; TCRdb's copy has only in-frame clones and lacks some. This sample has about 410,000 clones, with 89% found just once. The sample was PBMCs or T cells enriched from blood (not recorded which). The source of these receptors is a woman in her twenties or thirties who had recovered from COVID-19.

This chain uses TRBV19 with TRBJ2-1; possibly TRBD1 for D (6 bases). The CDR3 loop spans 14 amino acids. Germline CDR1 LNHDA, CDR2 SQIVND (reference sequence). V was clipped by 9 bases and J by 8 bases, with 20 bases between them. The CDR3 is CASERLGTRDEQFF. CDR3 in DNA: TGTGCCAGCGAACGCCTAGGGACACGGGATGAGCAGTTCTTC.

The V and J genes are TRBV14 and TRBJ2-2; perhaps TRBD2 as D (5 bases). CDR1 is SGHDN, CDR2 FVKESK, per germline. This CDR3 contains 17 residues. The V and J ends lost 5 bases and 0 bases respectively, with 16 bases between them. In nucleotides, the CDR3 is TGTGCCAGCAGCTCCACCCGACACGGGGCGAACACCGGGGAGCTGTTTTTT. Protein product: CASSSTRHGANTGELFF.

This chain joins TRBV9 and TRBJ2-1; D uncertain. The CDR3 spans 13 residues. V lost 0 bases and J 9 bases, leaving 10 bases between the germline ends. The germline gives CDR1 SGDLS, CDR2 YYNGEE. The DNA for the CDR3 is TGTGCCAGCAGCGTAGTGTTGACGGGTGAGCAGTTCTTC. Translated: CASSVVLTGEQFF. The full variable domain, completed using reference TRBV9 and TRBJ2-1, is DSGVTQTPKHLITATGQRVTLRCSPRSGDLSVYWYQQSLDQGLQFLIQYYNGEERAKGNILERFSAQQFPDLHSELNLSSLELGDSALYFCASSVVLTGEQFFGPGTRLTVL.

The gene calls are TRBV28 and TRBJ2-7; 8 positions agree with TRBD1. The CDR3 is 14 residues long. V was clipped by 5 bases and J by 2 bases; unmatched bases: 5. CDR1 is MDHEN and CDR2 is SYDVKM in the germline V gene. CDR3 region: CASSGLTGAYEQYF. CDR3 sequence (DNA): TGTGCCAGCAGTGGGCTGACAGGGGCCTACGAGCAGTACTTC.

This clone was found a few times. This sequence joins TRBV6-5 and TRBJ1-1; D perhaps matches TRBD1 (6 bases). The CDR3 loop spans 12 amino acids. Germline V gives CDR1 MNHEY, CDR2 SVGAGI. The V end lost 11 bases, the J end lost 1 base, and 11 bases lay between the germline ends. CDR3 DNA: TGTGCCGCGGGGGCGGGGAACACTGAAGCTTTCTTT. It specifies CAAGAGNTEAFF.

The V call is TRBV24-1, the J call TRBJ1-4, with a possible D match to TRBD1 (6 bases). The CDR3 covers 14 residues. Trimming removed 6 bases from V and 8 bases from J, with 15 bases in between. Germline CDR1 reads KGHDR; CDR2 reads SFDVKD. CDR3 sequence (DNA): TGTGCCACCAGTCGCCACGGGACACAAGAAAAACTGTTTTTT. Translated: CATSRHGTQEKLFF.

This clone has only one observation. The V gene is TRBV3-1 (or the pseudogene TRBV3-2), the J gene TRBJ2-2; D call uncertain. CDR1 and CDR2 (germline): LGHDT, YNNKEL (reference sequence). This CDR3 is built from 11 residues. V lost 8 bases, J lost 2 bases, and 3 bases lay in between. The CDR3 reads CASQNTGELFF. In DNA form, the CDR3 reads TGTGCCAGCCAAAACACCGGGGAGCTGTTTTTT.

V and J are TRBV12-5 and TRBJ1-4, with D unclear. In germline, CDR1 is LGHNT, CDR2 FRNRAP. Deletions cut 7 bases from V and 4 bases from J, with 13 bases between. This CDR3 region has 14 residues. CDR3 loop: CASALGLSNEKLFF. CDR3 nucleotides: TGTGCTAGTGCTCTAGGCCTCAGTAATGAAAAACTGTTTTTT.

This chain uses TRBV19 with TRBJ2-2; 8 nucleotides match TRBD1. Germline V CDR1 and CDR2: LNHDA, SQIVND (reference sequence). CDR3 length equals 17 residues. V lost 4 bases, J lost 4 bases, and 11 bases stayed unmatched. CDR3 DNA sequence: TGTGCCAGTAGTAGGTCAGGGGGCGGCTTCGGCACCGGGGAGCTGTTTTTT. Translating it yields CASSRSGGGFGTGELFF.

The chain employs TRBV7-2 and TRBJ2-7; 15 positions agree with TRBD2. J gave up 8 bases and V 4 bases, and 6 bases lay outside the gene matches. This CDR3 contains 15 residues. The germline V gene has CDR1 SGHTA and CDR2 FQGNSA. The CDR3 loop is CASSSGLAGGPQQYF. In nucleotides, the CDR3 is TGTGCCAGCAGCTCCGGACTAGCGGGGGGGCCGCAGCAGTACTTC.

CDR3 sequence: CAWSSRTGRFHSPLHF. Here the CDR3 DNA reads TGTGCCTGGAGTTCGAGGACAGGGAGGTTCCATTCACCCCTCCACTTT. This rearrangement joins TRBV30 to TRBJ1-6; 8 nucleotides match TRBD1. The CDR3 is 16 amino acids. Germline lookup yields CDR1 GTSNPN and CDR2 SVGIG (reference sequence). The junction had 11 bases not matched to a gene; V was cut back by 2 bases and J by 8 bases. Full variable domain (missing parts from reference TRBV30 and TRBJ1-6): SQTIHQWPATLVQPVGSPLSLECTVEGTSNPNLYWYRQAAGRGLQLLFYSVGIGQISSEVPQNLSASRPQDRQFILSSKKLLLSDSGFYLCAWSSRTGRFHSPLHFGNGTRLTVT.

This clone turned up a few times. This chain uses TRBV6-2 or TRBV6-3 with TRBJ2-7; the D gene is possibly TRBD1 (5 bases). The V gene's germline CDR1 is MNHEY and CDR2 SVGEGT. V was shortened by 2 bases and J by 8 bases, with 10 bases between the two germline ends. CDR3 length: 12 residues. The CDR3 nucleotides are TGTGCCAGCAGTTACCAGGGTTTCAAGCAGTACTTC. Its protein is CASSYQGFKQYF.

The chain couples TRBV7-9 to TRBJ1-1; D possibly corresponds to TRBD1 (5 bases). Germline assignment: CDR1 SEHNR and CDR2 FQNEAQ (reference sequence). This CDR3 is 14 amino acids long. With 5 bases removed from V and 6 bases from J, the gap between germline ends came to 16 bases. The CDR3 DNA is TGTGCCAGCAGCGTGGGACTCACTCGTGCTGAAGCTTTCTTT. It is translated as CASSVGLTRAEAFF.

The rearrangement links TRBV2 to TRBJ2-1; D is unresolved. The germline CDR1 and CDR2 sequences are SNHLY and FYNNEI. CDR3 length: 15 amino acids. V gave up 4 bases and J gave up 4 bases, with 14 bases separating them. The CDR3 DNA follows: TGTGCCAGCAGTGCCCGGTCTGATCGGTACAATGAGCAGTTCTTC. This translates into CASSARSDRYNEQFF.

The chain employs TRBV5-6 and TRBJ2-1; 7 nucleotides line up with TRBD1. Per the germline V gene, CDR1 is SGHDT and CDR2 is YYEEEE. The CDR3 covers 13 residues. V gave up 5 bases and J gave up 3 bases; unmatched junction bases: 2. CDR3 coding DNA: TGTGCCAGCAGTCGGGACAGCTACAATGAGCAGTTCTTC. Translated, it gives CASSRDSYNEQFF.

This clone was seen once. The V call is TRBV6-4, the J call TRBJ1-2; D is perhaps TRBD1 (6 bases). With 2 bases removed from V and 7 bases from J, the gap between germline ends came to 14 bases. The germline V gene encodes CDR1 MRHNA and CDR2 SNTAGT. This CDR3 spans 14 amino acids. CDR3 in amino acids: CASSDPGTQGGYTF. Here the CDR3 DNA reads TGTGCCAGCAGTGACCCGGGAACACAGGGTGGCTACACCTTC.

J is TRBJ1-1 and V is TRBV28; 7 nucleotides match TRBD1. This CDR3 has 13 residues. V lost 1 base to trimming and J lost 11 bases; unmatched junction nucleotides: 7. Germline CDR1 reads MDHEN; CDR2 reads SYDVKM. The DNA for the CDR3 is TGTGCCAGCAGTTTATCCCAAGGGGGCCCGGCTTTCTTT. Translation gives CASSLSQGGPAFF.

This chain joins TRBV9 and TRBJ2-5; 7 positions agree with TRBD2. Trimming took 4 bases from V and 3 from J; bases not matched to a gene: 21. This CDR3 is built from 19 residues. CDR1 and CDR2 from the germline V gene are SGDLS and YYNGEE. CDR3 DNA sequence: TGTGCCAGCAGCTTGGGACTACTCGCTGGGGGGTCATTAGAAGAGACCCAGTACTTC. This encodes CASSLGLLAGGSLEETQYF.

The chain links TRBV27 to TRBJ2-7; D is perhaps TRBD1 (5 bases). This CDR3 region has 15 residues. V was clipped by 5 bases and J by 3 bases, with 17 bases between them. Looked up from germline, CDR1 is MNHEY and CDR2 is SMNVEV (reference sequence). The DNA for the CDR3 is TGTGCCAGCAGTGCCAGCCAGGGTTGGGGCTACGAGCAGTACTTC. As protein: CASSASQGWGYEQYF.

The rearrangement uses TRBV15 and TRBJ1-5; D is ambiguous. The ends were cut back, 4 bases at V and 1 base at J, with 17 bases in the middle. CDR1 is LNHNV, CDR2 YYDKDF, per germline (reference sequence). This CDR3 region has 17 residues. CDR3 protein: CATSTGRGQFSNQPQHF. The CDR3 DNA reads TGTGCCACCAGCACCGGCCGTGGGCAATTCAGCAATCAGCCCCAGCATTTT. Complete variable domain (other parts from reference TRBV15 and TRBJ1-5): DAMVIQNPRYQVTQFGKPVTLSCSQTLNHNVMYWYQQKSSQAPKLLFHYYDKDFNNEADTPDNFQSRRPNTSFCFLDIRSPGLGDTAMYLCATSTGRGQFSNQPQHFGDGTRLSIL.

The rearrangement uses TRBV24-1 and TRBJ2-3; 16 bases agree with TRBD2. Trimming removed 7 bases from V and 3 bases from J; junction bases left unmatched: 3. Germline lookup yields CDR1 KGHDR and CDR2 SFDVKD. The CDR3 runs 16 residues. CDR3 residues: CATRGLAGGLTDTQYF. In nucleotides, the CDR3 is TGTGCCACCAGGGGACTAGCGGGAGGGTTAACAGATACGCAGTATTTT.

The chain recombines TRBV7-8 with TRBJ1-2; no definite D call. The germline V gene encodes CDR1 SGHVS and CDR2 FQNEAQ. The CDR3 totals 13 residues. Trimming removed 5 bases from V and 4 bases from J, with 11 bases in between. The CDR3 nucleotides read TGTGCCAGCAGCGCGGGTTCAGGCTATGGCTACACCTTC. This encodes CASSAGSGYGYTF.

V gene TRBV19 combines with J gene TRBJ2-7; 7 positions agree with TRBD1. CDR1 is LNHDA and CDR2 is SQIVND in the germline V gene (reference sequence). The CDR3 has 14 residues. V lost 5 bases, J lost 1 base, and 5 bases stayed unmatched. The CDR3 DNA is TGTGCCAGTAGTTCCAGGGGGAGTTCCTACGAGCAGTACTTC. Translation gives CASSSRGSSYEQYF.

Only one count was recorded for this clone. The chain employs TRBV9 and TRBJ2-6; 9 nucleotides match TRBD2. This CDR3 has 18 residues. Trimming at V came to 0 bases and at J to 0 bases, leaving 4 bases not matched to a gene. Germline V gene data show CDR1 as SGDLS and CDR2 as YYNGEE. The chain's CDR3 is CASSVARRGGSGANVLTF. In DNA, the CDR3 is TGTGCCAGCAGCGTAGCGAGGCGGGGGGGCTCTGGGGCCAACGTCCTGACTTTC.

The CDR3 DNA sequence: TGTGCCAGTAGTATATTTGGCGCCGGGACTAGCGGGAGGTATGAGCAGTTCTTC. Amino acid sequence: CASSIFGAGTSGRYEQFF. This chain links TRBV19 with TRBJ2-1, with TRBD2 matching over 15 bases. V trimming: 2 bases; J trimming: 8 bases; junction bases outside the gene matches: 10. This CDR3 has 18 residues. Germline values: CDR1 LNHDA, CDR2 SQIVND (reference sequence).

Written as DNA, the CDR3 is TGTGCCAGCAGCAAAGACAGGGATGGTGAAAAACTGTTTTTT. As protein: CASSKDRDGEKLFF. V and J are TRBV9 and TRBJ1-4; 7 positions match TRBD1. The CDR3 runs 14 residues. Germline CDR1 is SGDLS and CDR2 is YYNGEE. Trimming at V came to 4 bases and at J to 7 bases, leaving 7 bases not matched to a gene.

The chain uses TRBV10-2 and TRBJ2-3; D ambiguous. The germline gives CDR1 WSHSY, CDR2 SAAADI. Trimming left V 5 bases short and J 2 bases short, with 5 bases between. The CDR3 extends over 12 amino acids. In DNA form, the CDR3 reads TGCGCCAGCAGTAACTTCACAGATACGCAGTATTTT. The encoded protein is CASSNFTDTQYF.

The chain links TRBV15 to TRBJ1-1; D not resolved. This CDR3 contains 12 residues. Trimming stripped 3 bases from V and 11 bases from J, with 13 bases between. Germline values: CDR1 LNHNV, CDR2 YYDKDF (reference sequence). In nucleotides, the CDR3 is TGTGCCACCAGCAGGTCCGGAGATAGGGCTTTCTTT. Protein product: CATSRSGDRAFF.

The chain carries TRBV19 and TRBJ1-2; D not resolved. V lost 0 bases, J lost 0 bases, and 11 bases lay in between. CDR1 and CDR2 (germline): LNHDA, SQIVND (reference sequence). The CDR3 has 16 residues. The CDR3 nucleotides read TGTGCCAGTAGTATAGATCGAGGAGTATCTAACTATGGCTACACCTTC. Its protein is CASSIDRGVSNYGYTF.

For the CDR3, the DNA is TGTGCCAGCAGTCCCCTGACAGGGTGGGACAATCAGCCCCAGCATTTT. It specifies CASSPLTGWDNQPQHF. The chain is built from TRBV27 and TRBJ1-5; 7 bases fit TRBD1. The germline gives CDR1 MNHEY, CDR2 SMNVEV (reference sequence). The CDR3 has 16 residues. With 5 bases clipped from V and 3 bases from J, the junction kept 10 bases outside the gene matches.

CDR3 nucleotide sequence: TGTGCTCGGGGTAGGGTAGCGGGATTCACAGATACGCAGTATTTT. This encodes CARGRVAGFTDTQYF. J is TRBJ2-3 and V is TRBV30, with 8 nucleotides matching TRBD2. The germline CDR1 and CDR2 sequences are GTSNPN and SVGIG (reference sequence). The CDR3 has 15 residues.

The rearrangement uses TRBV5-4 and TRBJ1-2, with 7 positions matching TRBD1. V lost 4 bases to trimming and J lost 3 bases; unmatched junction nucleotides: 15. CDR3 length: 17 residues. CDR1 and CDR2 (germline): SGHNT, YYREEE (reference sequence). The CDR3 is CASSPGGKGRTDYGYTF. The CDR3 DNA sequence: TGTGCCAGCAGCCCAGGGGGGAAAGGGCGTACGGACTATGGCTACACCTTC.